This TCR beta chain was identified in a study of OX40 agonist ivuxolimab in advanced cancers. After removal of 8 bases from V and 2 bases from J, the junction contained 12 bases not matched to a gene. The CDR3 spans 16 residues. Germline-derived CDR1 and CDR2 are LGHNT and FRNRAP. Here immunoSEQ multiplex PCR was the method, and the copy in TCRdb shows in-frame clones only, minus some. The sample holds roughly 69,000 clones; about 90% are singletons and the top ten take approximately 5.2%. The sequencing used CD4+ or CD8+ T cells sorted from blood, collected in a trial of the OX40 agonist ivuxolimab. This sequence was found in an adult with an advanced solid tumor such as melanoma, head and neck, liver or kidney cancer. The chain employs TRBV12-5 and TRBJ1-5; 7 bases line up with TRBD1. For the CDR3, the DNA is TGTGCTAGTCCTCCGCCCCCAGACAGGGGCAATCAGCCCCAGCATTTT. It translates to CASPPPPDRGNQPQHF.